The T cell receptor (beta chain) under discussion was sequenced for a study of vaccination effects on CD4 cells after COVID-19. Regarding the study as a whole: Limitations: small convalescent group and missing early post-infection timepoints. At late timepoints after vaccination, vaccine- and infection-induced clones shrank markedly. Healthy vaccine recipients' vaccine-induced clones were almost all SARS-CoV-2 mono-reactive.

Clones were sequenced by immunoSEQ multiplex PCR, and TCRdb holds only the in-frame ones, with some missing. Among about 65,000 clones listed, 70% to 80% were seen once. From germline, CDR1 is GTSNPN and CDR2 SVGIG (reference sequence). CDR3 size: 13 residues. V was clipped by 7 bases and J by 5 bases, with 12 bases between them. Antigen-specific CD4+ T cells were expanded with viral peptide pools in the ViraFEST assay before sequencing. Following culture for about 11 days, CD4+ T cells were isolated. Neither prior SARS-CoV-2 infection nor positive nucleocapsid antibodies were present in the vaccine recipients. Two million PBMC were placed in each well, which was supplemented with about 9.3 IU/ml IL-2 and approximately 9.2 ug/ml peptides. This clone was counted between two and nine times. What it binds is not known.

The rearrangement joins TRBV30 to TRBJ1-6; D not resolved. The TCR comes from a human donor who received a COVID-19 vaccine. Here the sequenced sample was CD4+ T cells from PBMCs cultured with HCoV-NL63 spike peptides, taken before COVID-19 vaccination. CDR3: CALTLPNNSPLHF. For the CDR3, the DNA is TGTGCCTTGACATTGCCCAATAATTCACCCCTCCACTTT.